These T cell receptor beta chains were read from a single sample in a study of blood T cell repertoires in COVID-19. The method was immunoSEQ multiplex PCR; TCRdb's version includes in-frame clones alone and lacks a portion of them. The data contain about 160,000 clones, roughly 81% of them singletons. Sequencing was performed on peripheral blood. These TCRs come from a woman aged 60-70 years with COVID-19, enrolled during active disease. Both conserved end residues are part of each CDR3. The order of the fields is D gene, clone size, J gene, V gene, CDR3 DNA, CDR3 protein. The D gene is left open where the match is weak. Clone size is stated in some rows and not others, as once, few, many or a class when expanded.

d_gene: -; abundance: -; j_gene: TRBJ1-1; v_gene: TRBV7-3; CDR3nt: TGTGCCAGCAGCTTAAACAAAAACACTGAAGCTTTCTTT; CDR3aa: CASSLNKNTEAFF
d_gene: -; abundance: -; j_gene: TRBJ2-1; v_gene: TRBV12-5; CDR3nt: TGTGCTAGTGGTTTCAGGGATCCCTACAATGAGCAGTTCTTC; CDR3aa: CASGFRDPYNEQFF
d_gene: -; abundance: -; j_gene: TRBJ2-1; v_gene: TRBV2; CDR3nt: TGTGCCAGCAGTGTAAGCGGAGATGGCTATGAGCAGTTCTTC; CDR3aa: CASSVSGDGYEQFF
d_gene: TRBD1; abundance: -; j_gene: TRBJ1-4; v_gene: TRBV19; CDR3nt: TGTGCCAGTAGTATAATGGGGACAGGGGACGAAAAACTGTTTTTT; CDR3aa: CASSIMGTGDEKLFF
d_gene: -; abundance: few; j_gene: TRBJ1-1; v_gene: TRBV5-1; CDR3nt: TGCGCCAGCAGCTTGGTCCAGGCCTTGAACACTGAAGCTTTCTTT; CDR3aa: CASSLVQALNTEAFF
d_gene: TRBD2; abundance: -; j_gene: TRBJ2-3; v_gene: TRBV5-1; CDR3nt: TGCGCCAGCAGCTTGGGGGCTAGCGGGGGGCGCACAGATACGCAGTATTTT; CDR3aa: CASSLGASGGRTDTQYF
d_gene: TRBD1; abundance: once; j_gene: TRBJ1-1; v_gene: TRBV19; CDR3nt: TGTGCCAGTAGTTCCCCTGGGACAGGGGGCACTGAAGCTTTCTTT; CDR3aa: CASSSPGTGGTEAFF
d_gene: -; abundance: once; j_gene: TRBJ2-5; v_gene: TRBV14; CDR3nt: TGTGCCAGCAGCCAAGGGGCAGGCCGGGAGACCCAGTACTTC; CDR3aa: CASSQGAGRETQYF
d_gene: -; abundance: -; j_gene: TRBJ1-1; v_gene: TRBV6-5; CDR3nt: TGTGCCAGCGCGCAGGGAAGGAACACTGAAGCTTTCTTT; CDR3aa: CASAQGRNTEAFF
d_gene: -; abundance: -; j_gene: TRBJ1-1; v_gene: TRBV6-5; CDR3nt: TGTGCCAGCAGCGCAGTTAGCGGCACTGAAGCTTTCTTT; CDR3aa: CASSAVSGTEAFF
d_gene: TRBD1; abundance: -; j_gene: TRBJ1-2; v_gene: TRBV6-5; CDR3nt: TGTGCCAGCAGTCCGGACAGGAACTATGGCTACACCTTC; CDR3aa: CASSPDRNYGYTF
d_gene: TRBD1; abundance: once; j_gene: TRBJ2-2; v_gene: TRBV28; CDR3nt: TGTGCCAGCAGTGTGACGACAGGGTGGGCCGGGGAGCTGTTTTTT; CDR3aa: CASSVTTGWAGELFF
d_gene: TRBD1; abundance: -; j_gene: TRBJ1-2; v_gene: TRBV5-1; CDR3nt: TGCGCCAGCGGAAGAAAACCCAGGGGGGAACATGGCTACACCTTC; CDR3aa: CASGRKPRGEHGYTF
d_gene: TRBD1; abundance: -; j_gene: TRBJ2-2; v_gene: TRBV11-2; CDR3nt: TGTGCCAGCAGCCAAAACCGGGACAGAGTAAAAACCGGGGAGCTGTTTTTT; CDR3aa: CASSQNRDRVKTGELFF
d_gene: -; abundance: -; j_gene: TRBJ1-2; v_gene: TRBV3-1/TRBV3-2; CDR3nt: TGTGCCAGCAGCCAGATGGGACGGGGGAATAAGAACTATGGCTACACCTTC; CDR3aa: CASSQMGRGNKNYGYTF
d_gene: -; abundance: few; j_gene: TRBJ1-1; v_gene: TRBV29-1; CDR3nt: TGCAGCGTTCTATCAGGGATATCCACTGAAGCTTTCTTT; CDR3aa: CSVLSGISTEAFF
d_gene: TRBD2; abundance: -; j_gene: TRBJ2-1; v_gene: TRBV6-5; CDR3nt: TGTGCCAGCGGGGGGGTCCTGAATACTGAGCAGTTCTTC; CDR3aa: CASGGVLNTEQFF
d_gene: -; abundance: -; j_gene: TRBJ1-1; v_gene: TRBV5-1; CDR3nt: TGCGCCAGCAGCTTGGACGGGGGGCCTGAAGCTTTCTTT; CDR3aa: CASSLDGGPEAFF